The next 18 T cell receptor beta chains were all read from a single sample in a study of T-cell memory formation after mild COVID-19. TCRdb passed the 5' RACE reads through MiXCR, listing each CDR3 protein once. The sample records 200,000 to 250,000 distinct CDR3 sequences, 15% being singletons. Source material: PBMCs or a T cell subset sorted from them (not recorded which). The receptor source for this set is an adult woman who had mild COVID-19 (a few samples of this study predate the infection). Cell type and time point are not known.

This clonotype was detected only a few times. The J gene is TRBJ2-7, the V gene TRBV3-1; TRBD2 agrees at 7 bases. Germline assignment: CDR1 LGHDT and CDR2 YNNKEL (reference sequence). The V gene end was trimmed by 4 bases and the J gene end by 5 bases; junction bases not matched to a gene: 5. CDR3 length: 13 amino acids. The CDR3 is CASSRSGTHEQYF. The CDR3 DNA is TGTGCCAGCAGCCGGAGCGGGACCCACGAGCAGTACTTC.

This clonotype has a handful of counts. The V and J genes are TRBV5-1 and TRBJ1-1; D is unclear. Germline CDR1 SGHRS, CDR2 YFSETQ. V lost 3 bases, J lost 2 bases, and 5 bases lay in between. CDR3 length: 12 residues. CDR3 in DNA: TGCGCCAGCAGCTCCCAAAACACTGAAGCTTTCTTT. It translates to CASSSQNTEAFF.

The chain recombines TRBV24-1 with TRBJ2-5; a possible D gene is TRBD1 (6 bases). This CDR3 is built from 15 residues. CDR1 and CDR2 from the germline V gene are KGHDR and SFDVKD. The ends were cut back, 3 bases at V and 5 bases at J, with 15 bases in the middle. The CDR3 nucleotides are TGTGCCACCAGTGATCCCCTAGACAGGACGGAGACCCAGTACTTC. It encodes CATSDPLDRTETQYF.

This clonotype has just a few counts. The chain employs TRBV2 and TRBJ2-1; 13 bases line up with TRBD2. This CDR3 comprises 16 residues. V lost 5 bases and J lost 10; bases outside the gene matches: 11. Germline V gives CDR1 SNHLY, CDR2 FYNNEI. CDR3 coding DNA: TGTGCCAGCAGTAGGAGACTAGCGGGGGGACATGAAGAGCAGTTCTTC. Amino acids: CASSRRLAGGHEEQFF.

V gene TRBV6-1 combines with J gene TRBJ1-6; a possible D gene is TRBD1 (5 bases). Trimming removed 2 bases from V and 10 bases from J, with 9 bases in between. This CDR3 is built from 13 residues. The germline gives CDR1 MNHNS, CDR2 SASEGT. The CDR3 region has the DNA TGTGCCAGCAGTGAACTGAGGGGCTCACCCCTCCACTTT. Its protein is CASSELRGSPLHF.

In its sample, this clonotype was seen a few times. The CDR3 DNA sequence: TGCAGTGCTTCTGAACCAGGACGTAACTATGGCTACACCTTC. It yields the protein CSASEPGRNYGYTF. The chain has TRBV20-1 and TRBJ1-2; D is unclear. Germline V CDR1 and CDR2: DFQATT, SNEGSKA (reference sequence). V gave up 5 bases and J gave up 1 base, with 14 bases separating them. CDR3 length: 14 residues.

This clonotype was seen a few times. V and J are TRBV12-3 or TRBV12-4 and TRBJ1-2, with a weak D call TRBD1 (6 bases). With 4 bases removed from V and 0 bases from J, the gap between germline ends came to 9 bases. The CDR3 is made up of 14 amino acids. The CDR3 DNA is TGTGCCAGCAGTTCAGGGACATCTAACTATGGCTACACCTTC. Its protein is CASSSGTSNYGYTF.

This CDR3 reads CATSDDIQGITDTQYF. CDR3 DNA: TGTGCCACCAGTGATGACATCCAGGGTATCACAGATACGCAGTATTTT. This chain joins TRBV24-1 and TRBJ2-3; a possible D gene is TRBD1 (5 bases). The CDR3 is 16 residues long. Trimming took off 3 bases at V and 2 bases at J, with 14 bases between the two ends. Germline-derived CDR1 and CDR2 are KGHDR and SFDVKD.

The sample holds a few counts of this clonotype. This sequence joins TRBV29-1 and TRBJ2-2; D gene ambiguous. V was cut by 4 bases and J by 8 bases, with 8 bases left in between. This CDR3 is built from 11 residues. CDR1 SQVTM and CDR2 ANQGSEA come from the germline V gene. The DNA for the CDR3 is TGCAGCGTTGGTCTCCCTGGGGAGCTGTTTTTT. Translation: CSVGLPGELFF.

The chain recombines TRBV4-1 with TRBJ1-4, with 10 bases aligning to TRBD1. The CDR3 contains 15 residues. The V gene's germline CDR1 is MGHRA and CDR2 YSYEKL. Trimming removed 4 bases from V and 8 bases from J; junction bases left unmatched: 7. In nucleotides, the CDR3 is TGCGCCAGCAGCCTCGGACAGGGGGGGAGGGAAAAACTGTTTTTT. Encoded protein: CASSLGQGGREKLFF.

This clonotype was seen ten or more times. The junction differs from germline at one of its ends, possibly a read error. The gene calls are TRBV12-3 or TRBV12-4 and TRBJ2-1; D ambiguous. The CDR3 is 11 amino acids. This CDR3 is CASSLGNEQFF. The CDR3, as DNA: TGTGCCAGCAGCTTAGGAAATGAGCAGTTCTTC.

This chain joins TRBV18 and TRBJ2-5; no clear D gene. V shed 2 bases and J shed 5 bases, with 9 bases lying between them. This CDR3 contains 13 residues. Germline V gene data show CDR1 as KGHSH and CDR2 as LQKENI. This CDR3 reads CASSPGVGETQYF. The CDR3 nucleotides are TGTGCCAGCTCACCAGGAGTAGGGGAGACCCAGTACTTC.

The chain joins TRBV5-1 to TRBJ1-5; D gene unclear. Between the trimmed V and J ends, which lost 2 bases and 1 base, there was a span of 7 bases. The germline V gene encodes CDR1 SGHRS and CDR2 YFSETQ. The CDR3 runs to 14 residues. CDR3 protein: CASSLDPSNQPQHF. The CDR3 nucleotides are TGCGCCAGCAGCTTAGATCCAAGCAATCAGCCCCAGCATTTT.

V and J are TRBV24-1 and TRBJ2-3; 10 positions match TRBD1. Unmatched junction bases numbered 4, after V lost 3 bases and J lost 5 bases. The CDR3 loop spans 15 amino acids. Looked up from germline, CDR1 is KGHDR and CDR2 is SFDVKD. This chain's CDR3 is CATSDPTGGIDTQYF. The CDR3 nucleotides are TGTGCCACCAGTGATCCGACAGGGGGCATAGATACGCAGTATTTT.

This clonotype was found a few times. This rearrangement joins TRBV29-1 to TRBJ1-5; D not resolved. V was shortened by 4 bases and J by 0 bases, with 4 bases between the two germline ends. Germline V lookup: CDR1 SQVTM, CDR2 ANQGSEA. This CDR3 is 12 amino acids long. The CDR3 sequence is CSVGFSNQPQHF. CDR3 bases: TGCAGCGTTGGCTTTAGCAATCAGCCCCAGCATTTT. Full variable domain (remainder filled in from reference TRBV29-1 and TRBJ1-5): SAVISQKPSRDICQRGTSLTIQCQVDSQVTMMFWYRQQPGQSLTLIATANQGSEATYESGFVIDKFPISRPNLTFSTLTVSNMSPEDSSIYLCSVGFSNQPQHFGDGTRLSIL.

The chain is built from TRBV7-9 and TRBJ1-2, with unresolved D. Germline CDR1 SEHNR, CDR2 FQNEAQ (reference sequence). The CDR3 is 16 residues long. V was cut by 2 bases and J by 0 bases, with 13 bases left in between. The CDR3 loop is CASSLSPGRPNYGYTF. The CDR3 DNA reads TGTGCCAGCAGCTTAAGCCCCGGCAGACCTAACTATGGCTACACCTTC.

With respect to this clonotype: A much more abundant neighbour one base away suggests this may be a read error. The V gene is TRBV7-6, the J gene TRBJ2-1; D gene unclear. The CDR3 spans 14 residues. The germline gives CDR1 SGHVS, CDR2 FNYEAQ. The DNA of the CDR3 is TGTGCCATCAGCTTAGTAGTCCAGTCAAATGAGCAGTTCTTC. It yields the protein CAISLVVQSNEQFF. Full variable domain (missing parts from reference TRBV7-6 and TRBJ2-1): GAGVSQSPRYKVTKRGQDVALRCDPISGHVSLYWYRQALGQGPEFLTYFNYEAQQDKSGLPNDRFSAERPEGSISTLTIQRTEQRDSAMYRCAISLVVQSNEQFFGPGTRLTVL.

This clonotype has more than one count but fewer than ten. The V gene is TRBV18, the J gene TRBJ2-1; 9 positions match TRBD1. The CDR3 is 14 amino acids. J lost 9 bases, V lost 7 bases, and 10 bases had no gene match. Looked up from germline, CDR1 is KGHSH and CDR2 is LQKENI. CDR3 amino acids: CASLRTGADSEQFF. Written as DNA, the CDR3 is TGTGCCAGCTTACGGACAGGGGCAGACTCTGAGCAGTTCTTC.